The 15 T cell receptor beta chains given below trace back to one sample, sequenced in a study of metastatic and nonmetastatic thyroid tumors. Thyroid surgery had not been preceded by any treatment in any patient. TCRdb re-clonotyped the PCR reads via MiXCR. In the table there are a few thousand clones, about 34% of which are singletons. Specimen: adjacent normal tissue. These receptors were collected from a female donor with papillary thyroid cancer or a benign thyroid nodule (not recorded which). Some clones in this sample may be carry-over from other donors' samples.

The J gene is TRBJ2-7, the V gene TRBV20-1, with TRBD2 matching 10 bases. V trimming: 4 bases; J trimming: 4 bases; junction bases outside the gene matches: 13. CDR3 length equals 16 residues. CDR1 is DFQATT, CDR2 SNEGSKA, per germline (reference sequence). The CDR3 DNA follows: TGCAGTGCTACCAAGCTAGCGGGAGATAGGGGTTACGAGCAGTACTTC. Residues: CSATKLAGDRGYEQYF.

A few counts support this clone. The rearrangement uses TRBV12-3 or TRBV12-4 and TRBJ1-5, with TRBD1 identical over 7 bases. Trimming at V came to 4 bases and at J to 0 bases, leaving 6 bases not matched to a gene. The CDR3 length is 16 residues. CDR3 loop: CASSSGGPYSNQPQHF. The CDR3 bases are TGTGCCAGCAGTTCAGGGGGGCCTTATAGCAATCAGCCCCAGCATTTT.

Details on this clone: It may be a read error: a sequence one base away is much more abundant. The rearrangement uses TRBV6-2 or TRBV6-3 and TRBJ2-5, with TRBD2 matching over 8 bases. CDR3 length: 15 residues. In germline, CDR1 is MNHEY, CDR2 SVGEGT. J lost 5 bases, V lost 5 bases, and 10 bases had no gene match. In nucleotides, the CDR3 is TGTGCCAGCAGTACCCCCTCTAGCGGGTTTGAGACCCAGTACTTC. Translation gives CASSTPSSGFETQYF.

This clone is medium-sized (0.01 to 0.1%) within its sample. This chain uses TRBV30 with TRBJ2-6, with D uncertain. This CDR3 region has 15 residues. Germline V lookup: CDR1 GTSNPN, CDR2 SVGIG (reference sequence). The V and J ends lost 4 bases and 0 bases respectively, with 10 bases between them. In DNA, the CDR3 is TGTGCCTGGATTGGTGTTTACTCTGGGGCCAACGTCCTGACTTTC. It is translated as CAWIGVYSGANVLTF.

This clone was picked up a small number of times. The gene calls are TRBV30 and TRBJ1-2; a possible D gene is TRBD1 (5 bases). The V gene's germline CDR1 is GTSNPN and CDR2 SVGIG (reference sequence). The CDR3 is 15 amino acids. V was cut by 0 bases and J by 8 bases, with 19 bases left in between. The CDR3 coding sequence is TGTGCCTGGAGTGTACAACGAGTCGGGGGGAGCGGCTACACCTTC. It translates to CAWSVQRVGGSGYTF.

V is TRBV7-9 and J is TRBJ1-1; D is possibly TRBD1 (5 bases). V was cut by 4 bases and J by 5 bases, with 11 bases left in between. Germline V lookup: CDR1 SEHNR, CDR2 FQNEAQ (reference sequence). There are 13 residues in the CDR3. For the CDR3, the DNA is TGTGCCAGCAGCTCTCAGGGAAGGACTGAAGCTTTCTTT. This gives the protein CASSSQGRTEAFF.

V and J are TRBV30 and TRBJ2-7; unclear D gene. The CDR3 extends over 13 amino acids. Germline CDR1 is GTSNPN and CDR2 is SVGIG (reference sequence). Trimming removed 3 bases at V and 0 bases at J, with 9 bases between. The CDR3 nucleotides are TGTGCCTGGAGGAGTACGAGCTCCTACGAGCAGTACTTC. This codes for CAWRSTSSYEQYF.

By share, this clone ranks as large. V and J are TRBV5-1 and TRBJ2-2; 11 bases fit TRBD1. V was pared by 4 bases and J by 6 bases, with 2 bases of the junction left unmatched. The CDR3 loop spans 14 amino acids. Germline CDR1 and CDR2: SGHRS and YFSETQ. DNA of the CDR3: TGCGCCAGCAGCGAGGACAGGGGGCCCGGGGAGCTGTTTTTT. Residues: CASSEDRGPGELFF. Full variable domain (missing parts from reference TRBV5-1 and TRBJ2-2): KAGVTQTPRYLIKTRGQQVTLSCSPISGHRSVSWYQQTPGQGLQFLFEYFSETQRNKGNFPGRFSGRQFSNSRSEMNVSTLELGDSALYLCASSEDRGPGELFFGEGSRLTVL.

This clone was detected only a few times. The V and J genes are TRBV6-1 and TRBJ1-1; D is undetermined. Germline CDR1 is MNHNS and CDR2 is SASEGT. The V and J ends lost 5 bases and 0 bases respectively, with 10 bases between them. This CDR3 is 14 amino acids long. CDR3 coding DNA: TGTGCCAGCAGTTCGCCAGGCTTGAACACTGAAGCTTTCTTT. This translates into CASSSPGLNTEAFF.

This clone was counted only a few times. The chain couples TRBV2 to TRBJ1-3; D gene ambiguous. The CDR3 is 16 amino acids. Germline V gene sequence: CDR1 SNHLY, CDR2 FYNNEI. Trimming pared 4 bases from V and 0 bases from J, leaving 13 bases between. CDR3 protein: CASSVGLRYSGNTIYF. For the CDR3, the DNA is TGTGCCAGCAGTGTCGGCCTTCGCTACTCTGGAAACACCATATATTTT.

CDR3 bases: TGCAGTGCGACCGATTTCAGCGCTGGAAACACCATATATTTT. The encoded protein is CSATDFSAGNTIYF. The gene calls are TRBV20-1 and TRBJ1-3; D not resolved. This CDR3 is 14 amino acids long. Germline CDR1 is DFQATT and CDR2 is SNEGSKA (reference sequence). The V end lost 6 bases, the J end lost 2 bases, and 14 bases lay between the germline ends.

The rearrangement links TRBV30 to TRBJ1-1; 7 positions agree with TRBD1. The germline V gene has CDR1 GTSNPN and CDR2 SVGIG (reference sequence). V trimming: 3 bases; J trimming: 0 bases; junction bases outside the gene matches: 7. The CDR3 covers 15 residues. CDR3 nucleotides: TGTGCCTGGAGGCGGGACAGCCTTATGAACACTGAAGCTTTCTTT. It codes for CAWRRDSLMNTEAFF.

Turning to this clone: The conserved phenylalanine or tryptophan is not found at the CDR3 terminus, so this likely reflects a read error. V usage is TRBV12-3 or TRBV12-4 and J usage is TRBJ1-1; D ambiguous. The CDR3 is made up of 12 amino acids. The chain's CDR3 is CSSSFGSTEAFV. The CDR3, as DNA: TGTTCCAGCAGTTTCGGCTCCACTGAAGCTTTCGTA.

This chain uses TRBV6-5 with TRBJ2-1; D is ambiguous. The CDR3 has 16 amino acids. The V end lost 0 bases, the J end lost 0 bases, and 9 bases lay between the germline ends. From germline, CDR1 is MNHEY and CDR2 SVGAGI. CDR3: CASSYSLLSSYNEQFF. The CDR3 DNA reads TGTGCCAGCAGTTACTCGTTACTTAGCTCCTACAATGAGCAGTTCTTC.

This clone was detected a few times. This sequence joins TRBV6-1 and TRBJ1-6; no clear D. Per germline, CDR1 MNHNS and CDR2 SASEGT. There are 14 residues in the CDR3. V gave up 9 bases and J gave up 9 bases, with 18 bases separating them. CDR3 bases: TGTGCCAGTAATATCTCTCCGGGAAGTTCACCCCTCCACTTT. Amino acids: CASNISPGSSPLHF.